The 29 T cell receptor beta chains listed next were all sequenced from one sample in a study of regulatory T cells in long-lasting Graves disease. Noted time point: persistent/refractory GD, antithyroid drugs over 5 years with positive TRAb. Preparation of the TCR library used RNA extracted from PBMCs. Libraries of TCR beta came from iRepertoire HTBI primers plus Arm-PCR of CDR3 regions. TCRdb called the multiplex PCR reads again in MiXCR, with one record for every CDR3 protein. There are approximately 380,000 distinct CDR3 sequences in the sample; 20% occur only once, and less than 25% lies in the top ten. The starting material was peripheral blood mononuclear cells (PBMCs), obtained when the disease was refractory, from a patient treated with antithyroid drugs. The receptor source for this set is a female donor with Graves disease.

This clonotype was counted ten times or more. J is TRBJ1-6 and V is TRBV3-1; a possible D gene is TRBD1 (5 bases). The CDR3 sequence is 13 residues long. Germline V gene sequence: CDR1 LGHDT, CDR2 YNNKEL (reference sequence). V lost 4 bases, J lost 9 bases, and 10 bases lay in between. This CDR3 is CASSPRVGSPLHF. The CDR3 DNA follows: TGTGCCAGCAGCCCCAGGGTTGGTTCACCCCTCCACTTT.

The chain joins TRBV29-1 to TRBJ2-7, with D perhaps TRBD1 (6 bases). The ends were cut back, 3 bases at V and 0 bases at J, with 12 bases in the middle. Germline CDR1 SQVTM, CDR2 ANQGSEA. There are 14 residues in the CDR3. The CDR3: CSVDGGHSSYEQYF. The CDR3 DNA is TGCAGCGTTGATGGGGGCCACTCCTCCTACGAGCAGTACTTC.

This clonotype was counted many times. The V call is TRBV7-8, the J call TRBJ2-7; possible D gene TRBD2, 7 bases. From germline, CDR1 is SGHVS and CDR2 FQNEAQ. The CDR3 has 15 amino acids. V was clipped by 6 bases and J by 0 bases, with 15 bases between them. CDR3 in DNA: TGTGCCAGCAGATCGCGGGGGCCCAGCTCCTACGAGCAGTACTTC. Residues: CASRSRGPSSYEQYF.

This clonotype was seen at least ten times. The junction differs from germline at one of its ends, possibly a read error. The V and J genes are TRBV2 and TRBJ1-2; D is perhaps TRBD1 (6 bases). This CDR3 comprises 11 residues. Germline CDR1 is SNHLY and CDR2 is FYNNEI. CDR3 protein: CGSGTTHGYTF. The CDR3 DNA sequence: TGTGGCAGCGGGACAACCCATGGCTACACCTTC.

CDR3 DNA sequence: TGTGCCAGCTACGGTCTTGAGGACAGGGGGTTAGCAAACACTGAAGCTTTCTTT. Translation gives CASYGLEDRGLANTEAFF. This rearrangement joins TRBV11-1 to TRBJ1-1; TRBD1 aligns across 10 bases. The V and J ends lost 8 bases and 2 bases, in that order; junction bases with no gene match: 17. The CDR3 length is 18 residues. Germline V gene sequence: CDR1 SGHAT, CDR2 FQDESV (reference sequence).

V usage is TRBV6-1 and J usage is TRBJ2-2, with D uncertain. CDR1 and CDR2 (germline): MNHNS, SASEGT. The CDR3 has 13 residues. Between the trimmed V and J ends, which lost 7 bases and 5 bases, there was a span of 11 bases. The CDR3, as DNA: TGTGCCAGCACTACCATGGGTACCGGGGAGCTGTTTTTT. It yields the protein CASTTMGTGELFF.

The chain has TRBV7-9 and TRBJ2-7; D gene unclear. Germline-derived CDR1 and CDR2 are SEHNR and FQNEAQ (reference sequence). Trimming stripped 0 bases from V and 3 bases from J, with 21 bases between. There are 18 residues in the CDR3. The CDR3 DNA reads TGTGCCAGCAGCTTAGCGTCTGACGCCTGGGTCCACTACTACGAGCAGTACTTC. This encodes CASSLASDAWVHYYEQYF.

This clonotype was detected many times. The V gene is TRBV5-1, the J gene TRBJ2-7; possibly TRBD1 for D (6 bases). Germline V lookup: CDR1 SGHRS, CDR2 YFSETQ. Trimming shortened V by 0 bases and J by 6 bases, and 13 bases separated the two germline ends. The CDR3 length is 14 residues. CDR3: CASSLDSGVSEQYF. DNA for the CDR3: TGCGCCAGCAGCTTGGATTCAGGGGTTAGCGAGCAGTACTTC.

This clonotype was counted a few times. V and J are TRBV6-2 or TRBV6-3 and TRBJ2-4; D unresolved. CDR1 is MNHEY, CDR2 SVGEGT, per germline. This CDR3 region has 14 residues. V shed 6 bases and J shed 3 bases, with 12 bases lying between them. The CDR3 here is CASSRTRLKNIQYF. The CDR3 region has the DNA TGTGCCAGCAGCCGGACCCGTCTCAAAAACATTCAGTACTTC.

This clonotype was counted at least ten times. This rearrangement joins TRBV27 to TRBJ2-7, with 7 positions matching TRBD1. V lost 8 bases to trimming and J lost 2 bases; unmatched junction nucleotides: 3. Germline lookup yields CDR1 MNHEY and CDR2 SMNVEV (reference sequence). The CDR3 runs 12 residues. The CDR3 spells CASGTDPYEQYF. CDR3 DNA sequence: TGTGCCAGCGGGACAGACCCCTACGAGCAGTACTTC.

For the CDR3, the DNA is TGCAGCGTGGGGGACAGGGTAGGATACGAGCAGTACTTC. It is translated as CSVGDRVGYEQYF. The rearrangement joins TRBV29-1 to TRBJ2-7; 9 nucleotides agree with TRBD1. This CDR3 region has 13 residues. CDR1 is SQVTM and CDR2 is ANQGSEA in the germline V gene. Trimming cost V 6 bases and J 4 bases; bases outside gene matches: 7.

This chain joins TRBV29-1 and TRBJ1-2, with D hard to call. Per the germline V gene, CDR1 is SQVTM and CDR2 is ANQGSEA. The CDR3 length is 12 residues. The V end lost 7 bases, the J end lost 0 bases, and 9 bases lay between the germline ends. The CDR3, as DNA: TGCAGCGCCCGGGGAGCTAACTATGGCTACACCTTC. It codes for CSARGANYGYTF.

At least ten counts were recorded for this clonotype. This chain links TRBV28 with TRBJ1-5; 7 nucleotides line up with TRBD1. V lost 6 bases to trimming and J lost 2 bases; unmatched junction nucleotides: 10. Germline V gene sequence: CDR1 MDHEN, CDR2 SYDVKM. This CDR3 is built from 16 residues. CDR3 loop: CASSPRQGAGNQPQHF. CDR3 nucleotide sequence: TGTGCCAGCAGCCCCCGACAGGGTGCGGGCAATCAGCCCCAGCATTTT.

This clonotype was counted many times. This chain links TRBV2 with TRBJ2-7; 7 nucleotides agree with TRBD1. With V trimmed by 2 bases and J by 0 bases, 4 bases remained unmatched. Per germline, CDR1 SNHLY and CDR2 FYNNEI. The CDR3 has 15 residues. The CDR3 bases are TGTGCCAGCAGTGAACCGACAGGGCACTCCTACGAGCAGTACTTC. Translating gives CASSEPTGHSYEQYF.

The chain's CDR3 is CSARAGVRQGRMNTEAFF. The CDR3, as DNA: TGCAGTGCTAGAGCAGGGGTCCGACAGGGGAGAATGAACACTGAAGCTTTCTTT. The V gene is TRBV20-1, the J gene TRBJ1-1, with 8 bases matching TRBD1. CDR1 is DFQATT, CDR2 SNEGSKA, per germline (reference sequence). The CDR3 sequence is 18 residues long. Losses at the gene ends were 1 base for V and 0 bases for J; bases not matched to a gene: 13.

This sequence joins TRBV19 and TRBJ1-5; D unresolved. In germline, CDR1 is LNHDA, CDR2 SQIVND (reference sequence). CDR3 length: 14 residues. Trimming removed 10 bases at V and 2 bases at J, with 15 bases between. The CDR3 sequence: CATARGKGNQPQHF. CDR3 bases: TGTGCCACCGCGAGAGGGAAGGGCAATCAGCCCCAGCATTTT.

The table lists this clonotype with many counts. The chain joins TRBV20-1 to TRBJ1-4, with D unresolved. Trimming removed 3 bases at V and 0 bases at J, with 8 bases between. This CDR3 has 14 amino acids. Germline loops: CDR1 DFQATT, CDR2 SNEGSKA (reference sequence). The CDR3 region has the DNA TGCAGTGCTAGCCGCGGGTCAACTAATGAAAAACTGTTTTTT. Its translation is CSASRGSTNEKLFF.

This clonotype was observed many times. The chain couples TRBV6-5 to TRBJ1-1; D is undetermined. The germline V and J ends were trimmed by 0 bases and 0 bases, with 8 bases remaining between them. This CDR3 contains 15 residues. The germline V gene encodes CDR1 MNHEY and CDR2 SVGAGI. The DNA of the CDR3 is TGTGCCAGCAGTTACTCGGCGGTTTTGAACACTGAAGCTTTCTTT. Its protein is CASSYSAVLNTEAFF.

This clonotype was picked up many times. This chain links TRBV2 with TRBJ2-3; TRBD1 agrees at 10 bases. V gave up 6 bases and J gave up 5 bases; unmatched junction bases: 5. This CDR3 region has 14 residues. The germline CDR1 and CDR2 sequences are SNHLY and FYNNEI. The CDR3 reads CASRETGGEDTQYF. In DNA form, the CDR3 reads TGTGCCAGCAGAGAGACAGGGGGCGAAGATACGCAGTATTTT.

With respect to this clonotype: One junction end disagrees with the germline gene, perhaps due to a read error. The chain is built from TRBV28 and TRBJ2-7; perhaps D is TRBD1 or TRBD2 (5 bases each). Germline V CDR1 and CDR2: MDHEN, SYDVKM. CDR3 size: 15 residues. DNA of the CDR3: TGTACCAGCAGTTTAACACCGGGACGCTCCTACGAGCAGTACTTC. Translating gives CTSSLTPGRSYEQYF.

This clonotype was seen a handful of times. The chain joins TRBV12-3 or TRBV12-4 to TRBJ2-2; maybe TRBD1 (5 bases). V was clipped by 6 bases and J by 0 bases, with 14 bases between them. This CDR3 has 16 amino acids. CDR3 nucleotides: TGTGCCAGCAGCTTAAGAAGGGGATCGAACACCGGGGAGCTGTTTTTT. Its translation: CASSLRRGSNTGELFF.

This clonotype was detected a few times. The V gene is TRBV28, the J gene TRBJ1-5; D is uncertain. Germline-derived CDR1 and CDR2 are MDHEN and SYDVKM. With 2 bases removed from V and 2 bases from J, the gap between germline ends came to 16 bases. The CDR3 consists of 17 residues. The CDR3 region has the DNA TGTGCCAGCAGTTTAAGTCCTCCTTTTGAGGGCAATCAGCCCCAGCATTTT. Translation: CASSLSPPFEGNQPQHF.

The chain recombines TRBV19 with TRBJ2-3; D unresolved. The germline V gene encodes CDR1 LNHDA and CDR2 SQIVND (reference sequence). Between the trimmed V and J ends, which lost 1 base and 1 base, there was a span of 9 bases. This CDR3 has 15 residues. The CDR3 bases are TGTGCCAGTAGTATAGCGGGCTCCCGCACAGATACGCAGTATTTT. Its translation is CASSIAGSRTDTQYF.

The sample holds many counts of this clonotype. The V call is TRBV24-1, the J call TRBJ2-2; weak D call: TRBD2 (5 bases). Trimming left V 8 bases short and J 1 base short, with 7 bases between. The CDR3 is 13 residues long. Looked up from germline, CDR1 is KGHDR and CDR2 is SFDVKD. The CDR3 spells CATMRVNTGELFF. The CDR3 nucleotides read TGTGCCACCATGAGGGTGAACACCGGGGAGCTGTTTTTT.

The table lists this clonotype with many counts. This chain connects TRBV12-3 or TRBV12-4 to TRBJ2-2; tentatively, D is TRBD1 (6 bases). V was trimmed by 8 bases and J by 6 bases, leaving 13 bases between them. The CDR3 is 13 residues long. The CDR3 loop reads CASEDRSSGELFF. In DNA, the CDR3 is TGTGCCAGCGAGGACAGATCGTCCGGGGAGCTGTTTTTT.

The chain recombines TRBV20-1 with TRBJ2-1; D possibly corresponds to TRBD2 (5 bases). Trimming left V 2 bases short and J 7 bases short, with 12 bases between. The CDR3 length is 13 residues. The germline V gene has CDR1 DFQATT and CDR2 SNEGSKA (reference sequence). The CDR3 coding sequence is TGCAGTGCTAGATATAGCGTTGGGAATGAGCAGTTCTTC. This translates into CSARYSVGNEQFF.

The CDR3 sequence: CASSLGADYEQYF. CDR3 nucleotides: TGTGCCAGCAGCTTAGGCGCCGACTACGAGCAGTACTTC. V gene TRBV7-9 combines with J gene TRBJ2-7; the D is unclear. The V and J ends lost 1 base and 3 bases respectively, with 7 bases between them. CDR3 size: 13 residues. Germline V gives CDR1 SEHNR, CDR2 FQNEAQ (reference sequence).

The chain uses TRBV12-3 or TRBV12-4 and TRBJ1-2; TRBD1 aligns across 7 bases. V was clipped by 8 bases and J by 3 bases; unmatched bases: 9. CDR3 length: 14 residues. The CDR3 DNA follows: TGTGCCAGCGTAGAAGGACAGGTGGACTATGGCTACACCTTC. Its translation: CASVEGQVDYGYTF.

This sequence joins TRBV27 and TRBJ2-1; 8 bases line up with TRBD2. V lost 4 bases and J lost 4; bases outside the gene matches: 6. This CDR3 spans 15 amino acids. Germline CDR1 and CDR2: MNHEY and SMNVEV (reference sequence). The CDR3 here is CASSYSGSSYNEQFF. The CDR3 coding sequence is TGTGCCAGCAGTTACAGCGGGAGCAGTTACAATGAGCAGTTCTTC.